A selection of T cell receptor beta chains follows, all from one sample in a study of cytomegalovirus exposure and HLA in healthy donors. Data came from immunoSEQ multiplex PCR; TCRdb stores just in-frame clones and leaves some out. The sample yields 170,000 or so clones, around three quarters seen once. Sequenced sample: PBMCs. The receptors come from a boy aged 10-17 years in good health and CMV-seronegative. Both conserved end residues are part of each CDR3. The D gene is left open where the match is weak. Only some rows state a clone size, as once, few, many or a class for expanded clones.

TRBV21-1	-	TRBJ2-1	-	TGTGCCAGCAGGTCCAATAGCTGGATAGACAATGAGCAGTTCTTC	CASRSNSWIDNEQFF
TRBV9	TRBD1	TRBJ1-2	-	TGTGCCAGCAGCGGGCTTTCGACAGGGGGCGTAGGGGTAAACGGCTACACCTTC	CASSGLSTGGVGVNGYTF
TRBV6-6	-	TRBJ2-7	-	TGTGCCAGCAGTTACAGTCCGGTAACTAGTAATGAGCAGTACTTC	CASSYSPVTSNEQYF
TRBV6-4	-	TRBJ1-2	-	TGTGCCAGTTGGGACACTAAAAACTATGGCTACACCTTC	CASWDTKNYGYTF
TRBV2	-	TRBJ1-1	few	TGTGCCAGCAGTGAATTCGACAGCTTGAACACTGAAGCTTTCTTT	CASSEFDSLNTEAFF
TRBV15	-	TRBJ2-5	-	TGTGCCACCAGCACGCGGACTATGATGACCCAGTACTTC	CATSTRTMMTQYF
TRBV11-3	-	TRBJ2-1	once	TGTGCCAGCAGCTTAGACTCTGTCTACAATGAGCAGTTCTTC	CASSLDSVYNEQFF
TRBV5-6	-	TRBJ1-1	-	TGTGCCAGCAGCTTGGAACAGGGTCTGAACACTGAAGCTTTCTTT	CASSLEQGLNTEAFF
TRBV5-5	TRBD1	TRBJ1-2	-	TGTGCCAGCAGCTCCTCGGACAGGGTATCATATGGCTACACCTTC	CASSSSDRVSYGYTF
TRBV2	-	TRBJ1-1	-	TGTGCCAGCAGGCGGGGGAACACTGAAGCTTTCTTT	CASRRGNTEAFF
TRBV27	TRBD1	TRBJ1-2	-	TGTGCCAGCAGTTTGCAGGGGGCTGGGGGCTACACCTTC	CASSLQGAGGYTF
TRBV7-6	TRBD2	TRBJ2-5	-	TGTGCCAGCAGCCCCGGGACTAGCGGGAGGGCTCGGACCCAGTACTTC	CASSPGTSGRARTQYF
TRBV7-2	-	TRBJ2-7	-	TGTGCCAGCAGCTTCGACACCGGACTTACGCACTACGAGCAGTACTTC	CASSFDTGLTHYEQYF
TRBV5-1	-	TRBJ1-2	-	TGCGCCAGCAGCTCGGACCAGGGAAGGTATGGCTACACCTTC	CASSSDQGRYGYTF
TRBV7-3	TRBD2	TRBJ2-4	once	TGTGCCAGCAGCTTAATGACTAGCGGGAGAAGAGAGTTTAGCGGGGGGCCCAAAAACATTCAGTACTTC	CASSLMTSGRREFSGGPKNIQYF
TRBV30	-	TRBJ1-1	-	TGTGCCTGGGTGGCTAACACTGAAGCTTTCTTT	CAWVANTEAFF
TRBV27	TRBD1	TRBJ2-7	once	TGTGCCAGCACGGTGGCAGGGGGCTACGAGCAGTACTTC	CASTVAGGYEQYF
TRBV9	-	TRBJ2-3	-	TGTGCCAGCAGCGTAGGAGGCAGGGGATTCACAGATACGCAGTATTTT	CASSVGGRGFTDTQYF
TRBV6-5	-	TRBJ2-7	-	TGTGCCAGCAGTTTCCTTTTCGAGAACGGCGAGCAGTACTTC	CASSFLFENGEQYF
TRBV14	TRBD2	TRBJ2-5	-	TGTGCCAGCAGCCAACGGGGTAGCGGGGGCCAAGAGACCCAGTACTTC	CASSQRGSGGQETQYF
TRBV5-6	TRBD2	TRBJ2-5	-	TGTGCCAGCAGGCGGACTAGCGGGATAGAGATAGGGTGGGAGACCCAGTACTTC	CASRRTSGIEIGWETQYF
TRBV5-5	-	TRBJ1-2	-	TGTGCCAGCAGCTACAGGTTTGGCTATGGCTACACCTTC	CASSYRFGYGYTF
TRBV15	TRBD1	TRBJ1-1	few	TGTGCCACCAGCAGATCGGACAGGGGACCCCGGGAAGCTTTCTTT	CATSRSDRGPREAFF
TRBV9	TRBD2	TRBJ2-1	-	TGTGCCAGCAGCACGAGGACTAGCGGGGGCGATGAGCAGTTCTTC	CASSTRTSGGDEQFF
TRBV30	-	TRBJ1-6	-	TGTGCCTGGAGTGTACAGCTCTCTGCAGGATCACCCCTCCACTTT	CAWSVQLSAGSPLHF
TRBV5-8	-	TRBJ1-5	-	TGTGCCAGCAGCCCCGCGAATCAGCCCCAGCATTTT	CASSPANQPQHF
TRBV5-1	TRBD1	TRBJ1-2	-	TGCGCCAGCAGCTTACAGGGGCACGACTTATATGGCTACACCTTC	CASSLQGHDLYGYTF
TRBV28	-	TRBJ2-6	-	TGTGCCAGCAGTTCTGCTGGGGCCAACGTCCTGACTTTC	CASSSAGANVLTF
TRBV15	-	TRBJ2-7	once	TGTGCCACCAGCAGAGTGGGGGGCTACGAGCAGTACTTC	CATSRVGGYEQYF
TRBV5-1	TRBD2	TRBJ2-1	-	TGCGCCAGCAGCATAAAGACTAGCGGGGTAGGAAATGAGCAGTTCTTC	CASSIKTSGVGNEQFF
TRBV19	-	TRBJ1-2	-	TGTGCCAGTAGTATCAAATATGGCTACACCTTC	CASSIKYGYTF
TRBV4-1	-	TRBJ2-3	-	TGCGCCAGCAGCCAAGATGGCAGGTTGATGAGCACAGATACGCAGTATTTT	CASSQDGRLMSTDTQYF
TRBV27	TRBD2	TRBJ2-7	-	TGTGCCAGCAGTCCATCCGGGACTAGCGGCTACGAGCAGTACTTC	CASSPSGTSGYEQYF
TRBV14	-	TRBJ1-2	-	TGTGCCAGCAGCTTCGCGACGAGACGGGGGGGAGAATATGGCTACACCTTC	CASSFATRRGGEYGYTF
TRBV4-1	-	TRBJ1-3	-	TGCGCCAGCAGCCAACTTCGGGGGACCGGAAACACCATATATTTT	CASSQLRGTGNTIYF
TRBV12-5	-	TRBJ2-1	-	TGTGCTAGTGGTTTGTTTTCCGGACACAGGGTGTTTTCCTACAATGAGCAGTTCTTC	CASGLFSGHRVFSYNEQFF
TRBV6-1	TRBD1	TRBJ1-5	-	TGTGCCAGCAGTGAATGGACAGGGTATAGCAATCAGCCCCAGCATTTT	CASSEWTGYSNQPQHF
TRBV10-3	TRBD2	TRBJ2-7	-	TGTGCCATCAGTGGAGCGGGAGGCGAGCAGTACTTC	CAISGAGGEQYF
TRBV12-5	-	TRBJ1-5	few	TGTGCTAGTGGTTTGGACCTTTTCTCAGCGAATCAGCCCCAGCATTTT	CASGLDLFSANQPQHF
TRBV10-1	TRBD1	TRBJ1-3	-	TGCGCCAGCACGACAGGGATTGGAAACACCATATATTTT	CASTTGIGNTIYF
TRBV9	-	TRBJ1-2	few	TGTGCCAGCAGCGTAGACAGCAACTTCTATGGCTACACCTTC	CASSVDSNFYGYTF
TRBV2	TRBD2	TRBJ2-5	-	TGTGCCAGCAGTGGAGGGGCGGGGGTCGGGCAAGAGACCCAGTACTTC	CASSGGAGVGQETQYF
TRBV7-9	-	TRBJ2-3	few	TGTGCCAGCAGCCTAGGCCCCCGGGGTAGCACAGATACGCAGTATTTT	CASSLGPRGSTDTQYF
TRBV6-6	-	TRBJ1-3	-	TGTGCCAGCAGTTACGGACAGCAACCTGGAAACACCATATATTTT	CASSYGQQPGNTIYF
TRBV5-1	TRBD1	TRBJ2-7	once	TGCGCCAGCAGAGGGACAGGCGCGATATACGAGCAGTACTTC	CASRGTGAIYEQYF
TRBV2	-	TRBJ1-2	-	TGTGCCAGCAGTGACAGATATGGCTACACCTTC	CASSDRYGYTF
TRBV11-2	-	TRBJ1-5	-	TGTGCCAGCAGCCAACAGCCGACCGATCAGCCCCAGCATTTT	CASSQQPTDQPQHF
TRBV7-3	TRBD1	TRBJ1-2	-	TGTGCCAGCAGCCCTCCGGGACAGGGGCCGGCTACCTATGGCTACACCTTC	CASSPPGQGPATYGYTF
TRBV2	TRBD2	TRBJ2-1	-	TGTGCCAGCAATCTCATAAGCGGGGGGGTTATTAATGAGCAGTTCTTC	CASNLISGGVINEQFF